This T cell receptor beta chain was recovered during a study of OX40 agonist ivuxolimab in advanced cancers. Study information: Patients received intravenous ivuxolimab every 2 weeks at 0.01 to 10 mg/kg. Partial response was recorded in three patients: one hepatocellular carcinoma and two cutaneous melanoma cases.

Profiled with immunoSEQ multiplex PCR; TCRdb holds only in-frame clones, not every one. The sample contains approximately 70,000 clones, 75% to 90% of which appear only once. The V end was cut by 4 bases, the J end by 7 bases, with 14 bases between. The CDR3 extends over 14 amino acids. The germline CDR1 and CDR2 sequences are SGHRS and YFSETQ. The sequences come from CD4+ or CD8+ T cells sorted from blood, collected in a trial of the OX40 agonist ivuxolimab. V is TRBV5-1 and J is TRBJ2-2; D is undetermined. This TCR was sampled from an adult with an advanced solid tumor such as melanoma, head and neck, liver or kidney cancer. The CDR3 DNA is TGCGCCAGCAGCACCACCCGAGGTGGCGGGGAGCTGTTTTTT. Translating gives CASSTTRGGGELFF.